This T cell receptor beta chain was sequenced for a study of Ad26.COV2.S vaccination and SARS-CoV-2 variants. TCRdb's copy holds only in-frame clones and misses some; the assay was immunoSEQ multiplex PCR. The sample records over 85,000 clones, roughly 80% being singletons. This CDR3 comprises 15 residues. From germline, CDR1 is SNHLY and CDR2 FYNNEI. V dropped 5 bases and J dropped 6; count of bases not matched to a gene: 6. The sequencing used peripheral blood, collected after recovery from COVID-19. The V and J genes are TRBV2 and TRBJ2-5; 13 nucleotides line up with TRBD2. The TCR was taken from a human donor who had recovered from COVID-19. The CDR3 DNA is TGTGCCAGCAGTAGTACTAGCGGGGGGGCTCAGACCCAGTACTTC. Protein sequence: CASSSTSGGAQTQYF.